This TCR beta chain was obtained from a study of human T cells and chemical hapten exposure. TCRdb reanalysed the RACE reads using MiXCR and keeps one entry per CDR3 protein. Of roughly 130,000 distinct CDR3 sequences detected, around 8.3% appear once; the ten largest clones hold roughly 2%. The time point: healthy volunteer bleed at 2 weeks. The study extracted total RNA from unfractionated whole blood. This clonotype was found a few times. CDR3 length equals 16 residues. V was pared by 5 bases and J by 4 bases, with 12 bases of the junction left unmatched. The germline gives CDR1 MNHEY, CDR2 SMNVEV (reference sequence).

The sample consisted of whole blood. The sequence was obtained from a male donor in good health. Some clones in this sample may be carry-over from other donors' samples. V gene TRBV27 combines with J gene TRBJ2-7, with TRBD1 identical over 9 bases. The CDR3 is CASSPSPGQGPYEQYF. As DNA, the CDR3 is TGTGCCAGCAGTCCGAGTCCGGGACAGGGACCTTACGAGCAGTACTTC.